Reported below is one T cell receptor beta chain. Germline assignment: CDR1 MNHEY and CDR2 SMNVEV (reference sequence). CDR3 length: 14 residues. J was trimmed by 4 bases and V by 6 bases; bases with no gene match: 3. This sample was included in a study of OX40 agonist ivuxolimab in advanced cancers. Assay used: immunoSEQ multiplex PCR; TCRdb lists only in-frame clones, some missing. This table has roughly 15,000 clones, roughly three quarters appearing once. The receptor comes from an adult with an advanced solid tumor such as melanoma, head and neck, liver or kidney cancer. V is TRBV27 and J is TRBJ2-1, with 10 bases lining up with TRBD1. Specimen: CD4+ or CD8+ T cells sorted from blood, collected in a trial of the OX40 agonist ivuxolimab. The chain's CDR3 is CASRPGQGYNEQFF. CDR3 coding DNA: TGTGCCAGCAGACCGGGACAGGGGTACAATGAGCAGTTCTTC.